This entry lists 28 T cell receptor beta chains sequenced from one sample in a study of blood T cell repertoires in COVID-19. Here immunoSEQ multiplex PCR was the method, and the copy in TCRdb shows in-frame clones only, minus some. The data hold about 120,000 clones, with around four fifths observed a single time. The sequenced sample consisted of peripheral blood. These receptors came from a man younger than 45 with acute or convalescent COVID-19.

The chain is built from TRBV7-3 and TRBJ2-3; TRBD2 matches 9 bases. The ends lost 5 bases at V and 5 bases at J; junction bases unmatched: 11. Per the germline V gene, CDR1 is SGHTA and CDR2 is FQGTGA. CDR3 size: 16 residues. The CDR3 here is CASSQNSGRGGDTQYF. CDR3 sequence (DNA): TGTGCCAGCAGCCAAAATAGCGGGAGAGGGGGAGATACGCAGTATTTT.

CDR3 sequence (DNA): TGTGCCAGCAGCTTAGTAGGCAGGGGAAACACTGAAGCTTTCTTT. This translates into CASSLVGRGNTEAFF. V gene TRBV7-9 combines with J gene TRBJ1-1; the D gene is possibly TRBD1 (6 bases). Germline V lookup: CDR1 SEHNR, CDR2 FQNEAQ (reference sequence). There are 15 residues in the CDR3. Trimming left V 1 base short and J 2 bases short, with 11 bases between.

The chain is built from TRBV24-1 and TRBJ1-2; D gene unclear. Germline CDR1 and CDR2: KGHDR and SFDVKD. CDR3 length equals 15 residues. V gave up 8 bases and J gave up 0 bases, with 15 bases separating them. CDR3 DNA sequence: TGTGCCACCAAGGCGGGCTTTTATGCTAACTATGGCTACACCTTC. As protein: CATKAGFYANYGYTF.

This chain connects TRBV5-4 to TRBJ2-3; D ambiguous. Trimming took off 4 bases at V and 6 bases at J, with 9 bases between the two ends. The CDR3 has 12 amino acids. Germline loops: CDR1 SGHNT, CDR2 YYREEE (reference sequence). CDR3 in DNA: TGTGCCAGCAGCGGAGACTGGGATACGCAGTATTTT. This codes for CASSGDWDTQYF.

J is TRBJ2-5 and V is TRBV21-1; the D segment call TRBD1 is taken from the table without a DNA check. TRBV21-1 is described as a pseudogene. This CDR3 comprises 16 residues. The CDR3 DNA reads TGTGCCAGCAGCAAATTGAAACAGGGGGACAGAGAGACCCAGTACTTC. This gives the protein CASSKLKQGDRETQYF.

The chain employs TRBV10-3 and TRBJ2-3; a possible D gene is TRBD1 (6 bases). V shed 2 bases and J shed 6 bases, with 18 bases lying between them. The CDR3 sequence is 16 residues long. From germline, CDR1 is ENHRY and CDR2 SYGVKD. The DNA of the CDR3 is TGTGCCATCAGTGAGAGGGGGTTCCAAGACAGGGATACGCAGTATTTT. Protein sequence: CAISERGFQDRDTQYF.

The V gene is TRBV30, the J gene TRBJ2-5; 12 nucleotides align to TRBD2. The CDR3 spans 14 residues. Per the germline V gene, CDR1 is GTSNPN and CDR2 is SVGIG (reference sequence). The J segment lost 3 bases and the V segment lost 6 bases, leaving 5 bases of the junction unmatched. The CDR3 bases are TGTGCCTGTATGAGGACTAGCGGGGAAGAGACCCAGTACTTC. This sequence encodes CACMRTSGEETQYF.

The V gene is TRBV5-6, the J gene TRBJ2-7; no clear D. CDR3 size: 13 residues. With 0 bases removed from V and 5 bases from J, the gap between germline ends came to 9 bases. Per the germline V gene, CDR1 is SGHDT and CDR2 is YYEEEE. This CDR3 is CASSLATRHEQYV. As DNA, the CDR3 is TGTGCCAGCAGCTTGGCAACTCGCCACGAGCAGTACGTC.

This clone was picked up one time. V is TRBV5-1 and J is TRBJ2-7; the match to TRBD1 covers 9 bases. Germline loops: CDR1 SGHRS, CDR2 YFSETQ. The CDR3 spans 15 residues. The junction had 9 bases not matched to a gene; V was cut back by 5 bases and J by 3 bases. DNA of the CDR3: TGCGCCAGCAGGACCACCGGGACAGGGATCTACGAGCAGTACTTC. It codes for CASRTTGTGIYEQYF.

J is TRBJ2-7 and V is TRBV15; possibly TRBD2 for D (6 bases). Germline V gene lookup returns CDR1 LNHNV and CDR2 YYDKDF (reference sequence). This CDR3 spans 17 amino acids. The V and J ends lost 0 bases and 0 bases respectively, with 15 bases between them. The CDR3 loop reads CATSRDRGGFFSYEQYV. CDR3 nucleotides: TGTGCCACCAGCAGAGATCGAGGAGGGTTTTTCTCCTACGAGCAGTACGTC.

The V and J genes are TRBV30 and TRBJ2-3; 8 nucleotides match TRBD2. Germline V gene sequence: CDR1 GTSNPN, CDR2 SVGIG (reference sequence). V gave up 5 bases and J gave up 3 bases; unmatched junction bases: 4. CDR3 length: 13 residues. The CDR3 spells CAWWTSRTDTQYF. Here the CDR3 DNA reads TGTGCCTGGTGGACTAGCAGGACAGATACGCAGTATTTT.

The chain combines TRBV28 with TRBJ2-7; no clear D gene. Between the trimmed V and J ends, which lost 3 bases and 2 bases, there was a span of 8 bases. The CDR3 covers 13 residues. Germline assignment: CDR1 MDHEN and CDR2 SYDVKM. CDR3 sequence reads: CASSFSLTYEQYV. Written as DNA, the CDR3 is TGTGCCAGCAGTTTCTCGCTAACCTACGAGCAGTACGTC.

A single count supports this clone. The V call is TRBV19, the J call TRBJ2-2; 12 bases are shared with TRBD1. Germline V lookup: CDR1 LNHDA, CDR2 SQIVND (reference sequence). This CDR3 spans 15 amino acids. The trim removed 7 bases at V and 4 bases at J, leaving 4 bases unmatched. The CDR3 protein is CASMGTGGPTGELFF. The CDR3 DNA reads as TGTGCCAGTATGGGGACAGGGGGCCCCACCGGGGAGCTGTTTTTT.

For this clone: Other DNA variants within this sample encode the same CDR3. The rearrangement links TRBV6-6 to TRBJ1-3; TRBD1 aligns across 9 bases. The CDR3 runs 14 residues. V was pared by 2 bases and J by 4 bases, with 0 bases of the junction left unmatched. Looked up from germline, CDR1 is MNHNY and CDR2 is SVGAGI (reference sequence). CDR3 sequence reads: CASSYGQGGNTIYF. CDR3 in DNA: TGTGCCAGCAGTTACGGACAGGGGGGAAACACCATATATTTT.

This clone was picked up one time. V is TRBV15 and J is TRBJ2-5; 11 bases align to TRBD2. The CDR3 is 16 amino acids. Germline CDR1 is LNHNV and CDR2 is YYDKDF (reference sequence). V trimming: 1 base; J trimming: 1 base; junction bases outside the gene matches: 2. The CDR3 loop is CATSRGGLAVQETQYF. In nucleotides, the CDR3 is TGTGCCACCAGCAGAGGGGGACTAGCGGTCCAAGAGACCCAGTACTTC.

J is TRBJ2-3 and V is TRBV4-2; 8 bases are a match to TRBD2. With 6 bases clipped from V and 4 bases from J, the junction kept 12 bases outside the gene matches. The CDR3 covers 16 residues. Germline CDR1 is LGHNA and CDR2 is YNFKEQ. Here the CDR3 reads CASSPEGAGEADTQYF. CDR3 DNA: TGTGCCAGCAGTCCCGAGGGAGCGGGAGAGGCAGATACGCAGTATTTT.

V usage is TRBV30 and J usage is TRBJ2-5; the match to TRBD2 covers 9 bases. Germline V gene data show CDR1 as GTSNPN and CDR2 as SVGIG (reference sequence). The ends lost 4 bases at V and 1 base at J; junction bases unmatched: 1. This CDR3 region has 13 residues. This chain's CDR3 is CAWKAGGQETQYF. The CDR3 DNA follows: TGTGCCTGGAAAGCGGGGGGCCAAGAGACCCAGTACTTC.

This chain links TRBV9 with TRBJ1-1, with D hard to call. The CDR3 loop spans 12 amino acids. V was shortened by 4 bases and J by 8 bases, with 12 bases between the two germline ends. Germline V gene data show CDR1 as SGDLS and CDR2 as YYNGEE. This chain's CDR3 is CASSTEGPEAFF. CDR3 nucleotide sequence: TGTGCCAGCAGCACCGAGGGCCCGGAAGCTTTCTTT.

The chain has TRBV27 and TRBJ2-1; tentatively, D is TRBD2 (5 bases). V gave up 4 bases and J gave up 1 base, with 11 bases separating them. CDR3 length: 15 amino acids. Germline CDR1 MNHEY, CDR2 SMNVEV (reference sequence). CDR3 protein: CASSYRGGSYNEQFF. The CDR3 region has the DNA TGTGCCAGCAGTTACAGAGGAGGTTCCTACAATGAGCAGTTCTTC.

This clone occurred once. J is TRBJ1-6 and V is TRBV11-2; possible D gene TRBD1, 5 bases. The germline V and J ends were trimmed by 2 bases and 9 bases, with 23 bases remaining between them. Looked up from germline, CDR1 is SGHAT and CDR2 is FQNNGV. The CDR3 runs to 18 residues. CDR3 sequence: CASSLRGGATYLGSPLHF. In DNA form, the CDR3 reads TGTGCCAGCAGCTTAAGAGGTGGGGCGACGTATTTGGGTTCACCCCTCCACTTT. The variable domain in full, with the rest retrieved from reference TRBV11-2 and TRBJ1-6, is EAGVAQSPRYKIIEKRQSVAFWCNPISGHATLYWYQQILGQGPKLLIQFQNNGVVDDSQLPKDRFSAERLKGVDSTLKIQPAKLEDSAVYLCASSLRGGATYLGSPLHFGNGTRLTVT.

The chain carries TRBV21-1 and TRBJ2-7; TRBD2, the D gene given by the table, was not confirmed from the DNA. TRBV21-1 is a known pseudogene. There are 13 residues in the CDR3. CDR3 nucleotide sequence: TGTGCCAAACCGGTGAGGGAGATCTACGAGCAGTACGTC. It yields the protein CAKPVREIYEQYV.

This clone was observed once. This chain uses TRBV5-1 with TRBJ1-1, with no clear D. The germline gives CDR1 SGHRS, CDR2 YFSETQ. This CDR3 region has 16 residues. V was cut by 0 bases and J by 0 bases, with 12 bases left in between. The CDR3 nucleotides read TGCGCCAGCAGCTTGGTACGGTCCAATATGAACACTGAAGCTTTCTTT. The encoded protein is CASSLVRSNMNTEAFF.

CDR3 in DNA: TGCGCCAGCGATCCCCGGGACATTTTTGAAGCTTTCTTT. Translation: CASDPRDIFEAFF. V usage is TRBV5-1 and J usage is TRBJ1-1; TRBD1 might be the D (6 bases). Germline V gene lookup returns CDR1 SGHRS and CDR2 YFSETQ. Trimming took 7 bases from V and 7 from J, leaving 17 bases between them. The CDR3 loop spans 13 amino acids.

The chain combines TRBV5-6 with TRBJ1-1; TRBD1 matches at 9 bases. The CDR3 length is 16 residues. From germline, CDR1 is SGHDT and CDR2 YYEEEE. V was pared by 4 bases and J by 3 bases, with 10 bases of the junction left unmatched. In DNA, the CDR3 is TGTGCCAGCAGCATTGGGACAGGGTGGGTGGACACTGAAGCTTTCTTT. Residues: CASSIGTGWVDTEAFF.

This chain connects TRBV19 to TRBJ1-3; D is possibly TRBD1 (6 bases). Trimming left V 6 bases short and J 0 bases short, with 12 bases between. The V gene's germline CDR1 is LNHDA and CDR2 SQIVND (reference sequence). The length of the CDR3 is 15 residues. In DNA, the CDR3 is TGTGCCAGTAGACTAGACAGGAGCTCTGGAAACACCATATATTTT. As protein: CASRLDRSSGNTIYF.

This clone has just one count. DNA of the CDR3: TGTGCCAGCAGCTTAGAGCCAGGGGTGGGCACTGAAGCTTTCTTT. Protein product: CASSLEPGVGTEAFF. This chain uses TRBV7-2 with TRBJ1-1; D is perhaps TRBD1 (6 bases). Germline lookup yields CDR1 SGHTA and CDR2 FQGNSA. CDR3 length: 15 amino acids. Trimming stripped 1 base from V and 4 bases from J, with 13 bases between. Drawing the rest from reference TRBV7-2 and TRBJ1-1, the complete variable domain is GAGVSQSPSNKVTEKGKDVELRCDPISGHTALYWYRQSLGQGLEFLIYFQGNSAPDKSGLPSDRFSAERTGGSVSTLTIQRTQQEDSAVYLCASSLEPGVGTEAFFGQGTRLTVV.

This clone was detected only a few times. Here the CDR3 DNA reads TGCGCCAGCAGCCTTTGGACAGGGCTCTCCGGGGAGCTGTTTTTT. This sequence encodes CASSLWTGLSGELFF. The chain couples TRBV5-1 to TRBJ2-2; 8 bases align to TRBD1. V was pared by 4 bases and J by 6 bases, with 8 bases of the junction left unmatched. The CDR3 consists of 15 residues. Germline-derived CDR1 and CDR2 are SGHRS and YFSETQ.

The V call is TRBV1, the J call TRBJ2-5; the D call TRBD2 from the table was never checked on the DNA. TRBV1 is reported as a pseudogene. This CDR3 region has 14 residues. The CDR3 sequence: CTSPGTSDQETQYF. In DNA form, the CDR3 reads TGCACCAGCCCTGGGACTAGCGACCAAGAGACCCAGTACTTC.